This T cell receptor beta chain was found in a study of cytomegalovirus exposure and HLA in healthy donors. Concerning this clone: Its matching antigen is unknown.

A multiplex PCR was run with 60 Vbeta primers and 13 Jbeta primers. TCRdb's table, derived via immunoSEQ multiplex PCR, lists solely in-frame clones and lacks some. Its listing shows 150,000 to 200,000 clones. Overall study results and limits: Common viral pathogens seemed, in a later analysis, to connect with several of the most significant clusters. Reported results showed that the classifier diagnosed cytomegalovirus status with high specificity and sensitivity. CMV serostatus was the sole immune exposure information available.

Germline V gene data show CDR1 as MGHDK and CDR2 as SYGVNS. This CDR3 has 15 amino acids. V lost 3 bases and J lost 8, with 16 bases in between. The sample was PBMCs. This TCR came from a young man in good health and CMV-seronegative. The chain combines TRBV25-1 with TRBJ1-4; D is unresolved. The CDR3 region has the DNA TGTGCCAGCAGTGAGAAGACGCGGGTGAGGGAAAAACTGTTTTTT. Translated: CASSEKTRVREKLFF.